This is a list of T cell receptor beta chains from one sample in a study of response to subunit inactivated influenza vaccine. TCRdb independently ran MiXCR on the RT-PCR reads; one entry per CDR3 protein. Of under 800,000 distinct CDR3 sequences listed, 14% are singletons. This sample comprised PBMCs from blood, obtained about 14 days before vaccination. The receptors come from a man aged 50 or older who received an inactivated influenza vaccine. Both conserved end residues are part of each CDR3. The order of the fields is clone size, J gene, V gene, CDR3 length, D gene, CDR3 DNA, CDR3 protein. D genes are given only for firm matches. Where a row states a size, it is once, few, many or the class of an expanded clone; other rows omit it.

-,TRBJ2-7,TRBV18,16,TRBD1,TGTGCCAGCTCAGCCACCCCGGGGCAGGGGGCCTACGAGCAGTACTTC,CASSATPGQGAYEQYF
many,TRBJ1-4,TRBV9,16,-,TGTGCCAGCAGCGTAGGGGAAAGCTACAATAATGAAAAACTGTTTTTT,CASSVGESYNNEKLFF
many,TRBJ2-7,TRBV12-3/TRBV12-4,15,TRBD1,TGTGCCAGCAGCCCACGACAGGGACCGATGTACGAGCAGTACTTC,CASSPRQGPMYEQYF
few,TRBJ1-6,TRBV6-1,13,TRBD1,TGTGCCAGCAGATGGACAGGGCATTCACCCCTCCACTTT,CASRWTGHSPLHF
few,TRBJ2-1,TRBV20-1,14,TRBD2,TGCAGTGCTCTTAGCGGGAGGACATACAATGAGCAGTTCTTC,CSALSGRTYNEQFF
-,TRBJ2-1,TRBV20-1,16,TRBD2,TGCAGTGCTCCCGGGACTAGCGGGTTATCCTACAATGAGCAGTTCTTC,CSAPGTSGLSYNEQFF
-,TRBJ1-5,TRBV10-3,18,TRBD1,TGTGCCATCAGTGAGTCTCACCAGGGGGCACGGAACAATCAGCCCCAGCATTTT,CAISESHQGARNNQPQHF
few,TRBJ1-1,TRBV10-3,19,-,TGTGCCATCAGTGAGTTACGAGGAGGGACACCGGTGGAGTACACTGAAGCTTTCTTT,CAISELRGGTPVEYTEAFF
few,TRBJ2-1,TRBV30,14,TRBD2,TGTGCCTGGACCCCCGGGACTAACTACAATGAGCAGTTCTTC,CAWTPGTNYNEQFF
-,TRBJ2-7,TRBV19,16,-,TGTGCCAGTAGTGCCCTGGGGGGGCGCGATGCCTACGAGCAGTACTTC,CASSALGGRDAYEQYF
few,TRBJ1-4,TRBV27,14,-,TGTGCCAGCAGTTTCTGGCAGGGGAATGAAAAACTGTTTTTT,CASSFWQGNEKLFF
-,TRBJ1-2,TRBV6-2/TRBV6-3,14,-,TGTGCCAGCAGTTACGGGAGCAGGACCTATGGCTACACCTTC,CASSYGSRTYGYTF
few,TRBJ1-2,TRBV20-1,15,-,TGCAGTGCTAGAGATGCCAGTGGAGCTAACTATGGCTACACCTTC,CSARDASGANYGYTF
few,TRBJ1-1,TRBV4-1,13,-,TGCGCCAGCAGCCTGGCGGGGGTTAGTGGAGCTTTCTTT,CASSLAGVSGAFF
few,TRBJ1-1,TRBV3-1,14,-,TGTGCCAGCAGCCAAGAGCACGGAAACACTGAAGCTTTCTTT,CASSQEHGNTEAFF
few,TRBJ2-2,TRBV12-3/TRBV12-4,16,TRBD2,TGTGCCAGCAGTCCGCTGGGGGGGAGTCACACCGGGGAGCTGTTTTTT,CASSPLGGSHTGELFF
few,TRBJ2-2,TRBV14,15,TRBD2,TGTGCCAGCAGCCACCGGACTAGCGACACCGGGGAGCTGTTTTTT,CASSHRTSDTGELFF
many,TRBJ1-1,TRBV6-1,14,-,TGTGCCAGCACCCACACCTCGACAGAGCATGAAGCTTTCTTT,CASTHTSTEHEAFF
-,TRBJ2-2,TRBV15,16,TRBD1,TGTGCCACCAGCACCGGGACAGGGGGAGTTGCCGGGGAGCTGTTTTTT,CATSTGTGGVAGELFF
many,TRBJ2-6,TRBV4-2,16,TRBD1,TGTGCCAGCAGCCTTCAACAGGGGACTGGGGCCAACGTCCTGACTTTC,CASSLQQGTGANVLTF
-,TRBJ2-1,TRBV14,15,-,TGTGCCAGCAGCCAAGCCGGGACCCCTTACAATGAGCAGTTCTTC,CASSQAGTPYNEQFF
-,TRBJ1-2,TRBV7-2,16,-,TGTGCCAGCAGCTTATTCACGGGAGGCAGGGACTCTGGCTACACCTTC,CASSLFTGGRDSGYTF
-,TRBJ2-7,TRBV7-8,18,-,TGTGCCAGCAGCTTAGTCACCGTATTGCGACAACCCTCCTACGAGCAGTACTTC,CASSLVTVLRQPSYEQYF
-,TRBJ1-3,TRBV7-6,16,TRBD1,TGTGCCAGCAGCCCGCGACAAGGGGGCGTTGGAAACACCATATATTTT,CASSPRQGGVGNTIYF
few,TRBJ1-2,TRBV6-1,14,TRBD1,TGTGCCAGCACCCGGACAGGGGCTGCCTATGGCTACACCTTC,CASTRTGAAYGYTF
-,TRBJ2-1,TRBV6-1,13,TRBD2,TGTGCCAGCAGCACGGGACTAGAATTTGAGCAGTTCTTC,CASSTGLEFEQFF
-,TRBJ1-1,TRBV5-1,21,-,TGCGCCAGCAGCTTACCGCTCCGAAAAGACCAGGGGAGGGGGTACACTGCTGAAGCTTTCTTT,CASSLPLRKDQGRGYTAEAFF
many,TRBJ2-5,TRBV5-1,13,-,TGCGCCAGCAGTGCCACAGGGCCAGAGACCCAGTACTTC,CASSATGPETQYF
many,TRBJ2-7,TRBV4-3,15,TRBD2,TGCGCCAGCAGCCAAGAGGTAGCGGGAGGGGTGGAGCAGTACTTC,CASSQEVAGGVEQYF
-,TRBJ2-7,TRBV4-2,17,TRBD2,TGTGCCAGCAGCCAAGCGGCCGAGCGGGAGAGCTCCTACGAGCAGTACTTC,CASSQAAERESSYEQYF
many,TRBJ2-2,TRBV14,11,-,TGTGCCACCTCCCATTTCGGGGAGCTGTTTTTT,CATSHFGELFF
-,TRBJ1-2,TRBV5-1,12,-,TGCGCCAGCAGCTTATCCCGGGATGGCTACACCTTC,CASSLSRDGYTF
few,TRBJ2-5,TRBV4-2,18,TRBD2,TGTGCCAGCAGCCAAGATTATTCCCTAGCGGGAGTTCAAGAGACCCAGTACTTC,CASSQDYSLAGVQETQYF
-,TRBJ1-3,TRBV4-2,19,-,TGTGCCAGCAGCCAAGAAACGCGGTATAACTGGGGCTCTGGAAACACCATATATTTT,CASSQETRYNWGSGNTIYF
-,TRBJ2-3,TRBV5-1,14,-,TGCGCCAGCAGCTTGGCCAGGGTGGCAGATACGCAGTATTTT,CASSLARVADTQYF
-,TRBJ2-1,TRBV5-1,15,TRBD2,TGCGCCAGCAGCAGGCTAGCGGGGGATAGCAATGAGCAGTTCTTC,CASSRLAGDSNEQFF
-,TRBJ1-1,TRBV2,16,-,TGTGCCAGCAGCGCGTTAGTGGCAGGTGGGAACACTGAAGCTTTCTTT,CASSALVAGGNTEAFF
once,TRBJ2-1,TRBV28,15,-,TGTGCCAGCAGTTTAAGGGCGAAGTTCTACAATGAGCAGTTCTTC,CASSLRAKFYNEQFF
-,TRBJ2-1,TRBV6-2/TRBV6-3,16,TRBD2,TGTGCCAGCAGCACGGGGACTAGCGGGAGATTCAATGAGCAGTTCTTC,CASSTGTSGRFNEQFF
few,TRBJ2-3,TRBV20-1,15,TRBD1,TGCAGTGCTAGCAAGACAGGGGGCAGCACAGATACGCAGTATTTT,CSASKTGGSTDTQYF
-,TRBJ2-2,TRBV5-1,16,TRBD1,TGCGCCAGCAGCCAAGGGGACAGGAGAGGCACCGGGGAGCTGTTTTTT,CASSQGDRRGTGELFF
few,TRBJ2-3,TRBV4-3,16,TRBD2,TGCGCCAGCAGCCAGTTTCAACCGGGACTAACAGATACGCAGTATTTT,CASSQFQPGLTDTQYF
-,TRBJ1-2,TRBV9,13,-,TGTGCCAGCAGCGTCAGGGTGGGCTATGGCTACACCTTC,CASSVRVGYGYTF
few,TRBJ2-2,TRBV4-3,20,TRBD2,TGCGCCAGCAGCCAAGAGCCGTTCCTAGCGGACACCTTTCTCACCGGGGAGCTGTTTTTT,CASSQEPFLADTFLTGELFF
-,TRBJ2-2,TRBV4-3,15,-,TGCGCCAGCAGAGATATGGGCGCGGGCTCCGGGGAGCTGTTTTTT,CASRDMGAGSGELFF
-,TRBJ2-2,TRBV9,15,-,TGTGCCAGCAGCCCAAGCAGGGCCGGCACCGGGGAGCTGTTTTTT,CASSPSRAGTGELFF
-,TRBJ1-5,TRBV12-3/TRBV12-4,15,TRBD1,TGTGCCAGCAGACCGGACAGGGGAGCTTATCAGCCCCAGCATTTT,CASRPDRGAYQPQHF
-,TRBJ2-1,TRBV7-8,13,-,TGTGCCAGCAGCTTAGAGCTGGTAGATGAGCAGTTCTTC,CASSLELVDEQFF
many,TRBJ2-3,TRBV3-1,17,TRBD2,TGTGCCAGCAGCCAAGATGGGGCGGGGACTAGCGGCGATACGCAGTATTTT,CASSQDGAGTSGDTQYF
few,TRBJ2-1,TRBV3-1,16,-,TGTGCCAGCAGCCAAACTAGGTCTCTTGCCTACAATGAGCAGTTCTTC,CASSQTRSLAYNEQFF
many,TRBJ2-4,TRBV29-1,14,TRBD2,TGCAGCGTTGCGACTAGCGGGAGTACAAACATTCAGTACTTC,CSVATSGSTNIQYF
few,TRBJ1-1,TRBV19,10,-,TGTGCCAGTTACTCCACTGAAGCTTTCTTT,CASYSTEAFF
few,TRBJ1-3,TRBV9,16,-,TGTGCCAGCAGCGTAGACCCGCCGAGCTCTGGAAACACCATATATTTT,CASSVDPPSSGNTIYF
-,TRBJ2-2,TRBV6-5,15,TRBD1,TGTGCCAGCAGTTTCCGGGACAGGGTTGCCGGGGAGCTGTTTTTT,CASSFRDRVAGELFF
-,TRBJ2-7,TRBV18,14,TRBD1,TGTGCCAGCTCACCAGTGGGACAGTCCTACGAGCAGTACTTC,CASSPVGQSYEQYF
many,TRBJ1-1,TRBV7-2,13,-,TGTGCCAGCAGCTTATGGCCCGGAAGTGAAGCTTTCTTT,CASSLWPGSEAFF
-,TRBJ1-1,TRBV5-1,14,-,TGCGCCAGCAGCCCGAACACCCAGAACACTGAAGCTTTCTTT,CASSPNTQNTEAFF